The next 7 T cell receptor beta chains were all read from a single sample in a study of T cells in Graves' hyperthyroidism and ophthalmopathy. Authors of the study amplified TCR beta CDR3 regions from RNA transcripts. HTBI primers drove first-round RT-PCR of the TCR CDR3. MiXCR, run by TCRdb on the multiplex PCR reads, gives a single entry per CDR3 protein. The top ten hold 34% of the sample, which has hundreds of thousands of distinct CDR3 sequences, less than 25% seen once. Source material: blood. These receptors originate from a man in his thirties or forties with Graves' ophthalmopathy.

This clonotype was detected only a few times. The V call is TRBV11-2, the J call TRBJ1-1; perhaps TRBD1 as D (5 bases). The germline V gene has CDR1 SGHAT and CDR2 FQNNGV. Trimming left V 4 bases short and J 4 bases short, with 10 bases between. This CDR3 has 13 amino acids. The CDR3 DNA reads as TGTGCCAGCAGCTCAAGAAGGGGCACTGAAGCTTTCTTT. Protein product: CASSSRRGTEAFF.

About this clonotype itself: With a much larger clone just one base away, this may be a read error. V and J are TRBV11-2 and TRBJ2-1; a weak D match, TRBD2 (7 bases). In germline, CDR1 is SGHAT, CDR2 FQNNGV. The CDR3 is made up of 15 amino acids. CDR3 sequence: CASSLGAGVNNEQLF. The CDR3 coding sequence is TGTGCCAGCAGCCTGGGGGCGGGAGTGAACAATGAGCAGCTCTTC.

The chain employs TRBV29-1 and TRBJ1-3; no clear D. Germline CDR1 is SQVTM and CDR2 is ANQGSEA. Trimming pared 1 base from V and 0 bases from J, leaving 10 bases between. This CDR3 spans 15 amino acids. The DNA of the CDR3 is TGCAGCGTTGAAGTGGTTGGGGACTCTGGAAACACCATATATTTT. The encoded protein is CSVEVVGDSGNTIYF.

This clonotype has at least ten counts. The V and J genes are TRBV30 and TRBJ2-7; D assignment may be TRBD1 or TRBD2 (5 bases each). V lost 0 bases to trimming and J lost 6 bases, with 12 bases between them. CDR1 GTSNPN and CDR2 SVGIG come from the germline V gene (reference sequence). The CDR3 is made up of 13 amino acids. In DNA form, the CDR3 reads TGTGCCTGGAGTGTTTCGAGGGGCACCGAGCAGTACTTC. The encoded protein is CAWSVSRGTEQYF.

This clonotype was seen a few times. V is TRBV28 and J is TRBJ2-2, with 8 bases aligning to TRBD1. In germline, CDR1 is MDHEN, CDR2 SYDVKM. Trimming cost V 6 bases and J 0 bases; bases outside gene matches: 6. The length of the CDR3 is 16 residues. CDR3 in DNA: TGTGCCAGCAGCCCTACAGGGGGATCGAACACCGGGGAGCTGTTTTTT. Translated, it gives CASSPTGGSNTGELFF.

The chain recombines TRBV9 with TRBJ2-1; the match to TRBD1 covers 10 bases. CDR3 length: 17 residues. CDR1 and CDR2 from the germline V gene are SGDLS and YYNGEE. V dropped 4 bases and J dropped 1; count of bases not matched to a gene: 8. The CDR3 nucleotides are TGTGCCAGCAGCACGACAGGGGGCTTGGGGTCCTACAATGAGCAGTTCTTC. The encoded protein is CASSTTGGLGSYNEQFF.

There are a few counts of this clonotype. Here the CDR3 reads CASSLVPGSNEKLFF. The CDR3 DNA is TGCGCCAGCAGCTTGGTGCCGGGATCAAATGAAAAACTGTTTTTT. This chain joins TRBV5-1 and TRBJ1-4, with unresolved D. V dropped 0 bases and J dropped 5 bases, with 11 bases sitting between them. Looked up from germline, CDR1 is SGHRS and CDR2 is YFSETQ. The CDR3 totals 15 residues. The complete variable domain, with remaining parts taken from reference TRBV5-1 and TRBJ1-4, reads KAGVTQTPRYLIKTRGQQVTLSCSPISGHRSVSWYQQTPGQGLQFLFEYFSETQRNKGNFPGRFSGRQFSNSRSEMNVSTLELGDSALYLCASSLVPGSNEKLFFGSGTQLSVL.